The clone carrying this T cell receptor (beta chain) has just a few counts. Its specificity is unknown. This entry belongs to a study of cytotoxic CD8 clonotypes in ibrutinib-treated CLL. Study overall: Following treatment for a median roughly 12 months, range 6 to 36, response samples were then taken. On average, each sample had 255,043 productive templates and approximately 85,000 productive rearrangements. Regarding the study as a whole: Clonality measured at baseline exceeded age-matched healthy donors, tracking circulating CD8+ T-cell counts.

This CDR3 is 12 amino acids long. V was pared by 8 bases and J by 4 bases, with 4 bases of the junction left unmatched. Germline V gives CDR1 SEHNR, CDR2 FQNEAQ (reference sequence). Assay used: immunoSEQ multiplex PCR; TCRdb lists only in-frame clones, some missing. The profile shows roughly 250,000 clones, roughly 70% of them singletons. The chain has TRBV7-9 and TRBJ1-2; 7 bases fit TRBD1. Sequenced material: PBMCs, taken after 24 months of ibrutinib treatment. The TCR sequence derives from a human donor with chronic lymphocytic leukemia. In DNA form, the CDR3 reads TGTGCCAGCGGGACAGCCCGCTATGGCTACACCTTC. This translates into CASGTARYGYTF.